These 27 T cell receptor beta chains were sequenced from one sample in a study of identical twins listed by TCRdb under 2016. Library prep was done by 5' RACE. Sequenced using an Illumina HiSeq 2000. TCRdb itself trimmed the public reads at Q25 with fastp, ran MiXCR and retained productive beta chains. Rows merge per CDR3 protein into single entries with the most common DNA and genes. In all, the sample holds around 1.7 million distinct CDR3 sequences, and roughly a third of those were seen once. The top ten constitute less than 0.35% of the sample. Sequencing was performed on cord blood. Receptors were obtained from a newborn girl in good health.

V is TRBV4-1 and J is TRBJ1-2; TRBD1 agrees at 10 bases. This CDR3 is built from 15 residues. Germline assignment: CDR1 MGHRA and CDR2 YSYEKL. Trimming at V came to 1 base and at J to 6 bases, leaving 5 bases not matched to a gene. The CDR3 nucleotides are TGCGCCAGCAGCCAAGCATTGGGGACAGGGGATGGCTACACCTTC. It yields the protein CASSQALGTGDGYTF.

The chain recombines TRBV10-3 with TRBJ2-2; weak D call: TRBD2 (6 bases). The V gene's germline CDR1 is ENHRY and CDR2 SYGVKD. The V end was cut by 5 bases, the J end by 5 bases, with 18 bases between. The CDR3 spans 16 residues. CDR3 nucleotides: TGTGCCATCAGTTACGACGCGGGGCGGAATACCGGGGAGCTGTTTTTT. Amino acid sequence: CAISYDAGRNTGELFF.

The chain uses TRBV6-1 and TRBJ2-7; no reliable D call. Trimming left V 3 bases short and J 0 bases short, with 15 bases between. The germline V gene encodes CDR1 MNHNS and CDR2 SASEGT. CDR3 length: 16 amino acids. DNA of the CDR3: TGTGCCAGCAGTGACCCCCCAGGCAAAAGCTCCTACGAGCAGTACTTC. Protein product: CASSDPPGKSSYEQYF.

This clonotype appeared many times. The V call is TRBV20-1, the J call TRBJ1-2, with unresolved D. Looked up from germline, CDR1 is DFQATT and CDR2 is SNEGSKA (reference sequence). V was cut by 0 bases and J by 0 bases, with 5 bases left in between. The CDR3 loop spans 13 amino acids. CDR3 protein: CSARDGANYGYTF. The CDR3, as DNA: TGCAGTGCTAGAGACGGGGCTAACTATGGCTACACCTTC.

This clonotype was picked up many times. The rearrangement joins TRBV10-3 to TRBJ2-1; 7 bases are a match to TRBD1. The CDR3 has 13 residues. The V segment lost 6 bases and the J segment 3 bases; nucleotides outside the gene matches: 2. Germline V gene data show CDR1 as ENHRY and CDR2 as SYGVKD. CDR3 amino acids: CAISSGGYNEQFF. CDR3 in DNA: TGTGCCATCAGCTCAGGGGGCTACAATGAGCAGTTCTTC.

The chain links TRBV11-2 to TRBJ2-3, with D possibly matching TRBD2 (6 bases). V was cut by 1 base and J by 0 bases, with 11 bases left in between. The CDR3 sequence is 16 residues long. Germline V gene sequence: CDR1 SGHAT, CDR2 FQNNGV. For the CDR3, the DNA is TGTGCCAGCAGCTTAGTGGCGGGAACCAGCACAGATACGCAGTATTTT. Amino acids: CASSLVAGTSTDTQYF.

This clonotype was seen a handful of times. The chain uses TRBV12-3 or TRBV12-4 and TRBJ2-7; no reliable D call. The CDR3 has 13 residues. V lost 2 bases and J lost 5, with 10 bases in between. CDR3 DNA sequence: TGTGCCAGCAGTTTATCCCTCGGTCACGAGCAGTACTTC. Translating gives CASSLSLGHEQYF.

The gene calls are TRBV14 and TRBJ2-1; D not certain. The ends were cut back, 4 bases at V and 1 base at J, with 11 bases in the middle. The CDR3 loop spans 15 amino acids. Germline V CDR1 and CDR2: SGHDN, FVKESK. For the CDR3, the DNA is TGTGCCAGCAGCCCCTTGAGTGTATCCTACAATGAGCAGTTCTTC. Translating gives CASSPLSVSYNEQFF.

This chain connects TRBV24-1 to TRBJ2-5, with a tentative D call TRBD1 (7 bases). The CDR3 loop spans 16 amino acids. The germline V gene has CDR1 KGHDR and CDR2 SFDVKD. V lost 2 bases, J lost 3 bases, and 15 bases lay in between. The CDR3 nucleotides read TGTGCCACCAGTGATTCCCGTGGAGGGGGCAAAGAGACCCAGTACTTC. It yields the protein CATSDSRGGGKETQYF.

The V gene is TRBV20-1, the J gene TRBJ2-3; D is undetermined. Trimming shortened V by 3 bases and J by 2 bases, and 15 bases separated the two germline ends. CDR1 is DFQATT and CDR2 is SNEGSKA in the germline V gene (reference sequence). There are 15 residues in the CDR3. The CDR3 DNA reads as TGCAGTGCTAGGGACGGATCCGGCCCCACAGATACGCAGTATTTT. It is translated as CSARDGSGPTDTQYF.

This clonotype has only a few counts. V and J are TRBV2 and TRBJ1-5; tentative D call: TRBD1 (5 bases). Germline V gene sequence: CDR1 SNHLY, CDR2 FYNNEI. There are 15 residues in the CDR3. V shed 7 bases and J shed 0 bases, with 13 bases lying between them. CDR3 sequence (DNA): TGTGCCAGCAAGGTCGACAGAATTAGCAATCAGCCCCAGCATTTT. This encodes CASKVDRISNQPQHF.

The chain couples TRBV20-1 to TRBJ2-4, with 9 bases matching TRBD1. The end of the DNA fits TRBJ2-5 better, so the J call may be wrong. There are 13 residues in the CDR3. CDR1 and CDR2 (germline): DFQATT, SNEGSKA (reference sequence). The CDR3 DNA follows: TGCAGTGCTAACGACAGGGGGATAGAGACCCAGTACTTC. It encodes CSANDRGIETQYF.

V is TRBV12-5 and J is TRBJ2-7, with unresolved D. This CDR3 is 15 amino acids long. V lost 6 bases and J lost 4, with 19 bases in between. Germline CDR1 is LGHNT and CDR2 is FRNRAP. The CDR3: CASGPPPPIRYEQYF. CDR3 bases: TGTGCTAGTGGCCCCCCTCCCCCAATTAGGTACGAGCAGTACTTC.

This clonotype has at least ten counts. This chain uses TRBV9 with TRBJ2-7, with 7 bases identical to TRBD2. The CDR3 totals 13 residues. The germline V gene has CDR1 SGDLS and CDR2 YYNGEE. Trimming at V came to 5 bases and at J to 6 bases, leaving 8 bases not matched to a gene. The CDR3: CASSLTSVSEQYF. In DNA, the CDR3 is TGTGCCAGCAGTCTTACTAGCGTATCCGAGCAGTACTTC.

The gene calls are TRBV6-1 and TRBJ2-7; D uncertain. Germline lookup yields CDR1 MNHNS and CDR2 SASEGT. The ends were cut back, 3 bases at V and 4 bases at J, with 10 bases in the middle. This CDR3 region has 13 residues. CDR3 amino acids: CASSDNVFYEQYF. CDR3 sequence (DNA): TGTGCCAGCAGTGATAATGTGTTTTACGAGCAGTACTTC.

The sample holds a few counts of this clonotype. CDR3 bases: TGTGCCACATCGACAGGCCCTCCCATAAACTATGGCTACACCTTC. It translates to CATSTGPPINYGYTF. The genes are TRBV6-1 and TRBJ1-2; possible D gene TRBD1, 6 bases. The germline V and J ends were trimmed by 10 bases and 2 bases, with 20 bases remaining between them. Germline lookup yields CDR1 MNHNS and CDR2 SASEGT. The CDR3 loop spans 15 amino acids.

The chain is built from TRBV4-1 and TRBJ1-4, with a weak D call TRBD1 (5 bases). CDR1 and CDR2 from the germline V gene are MGHRA and YSYEKL. This CDR3 comprises 15 residues. V lost 4 bases to trimming and J lost 0 bases, with 9 bases between them. The CDR3 region is CASSRPTATNEKLFF. CDR3 nucleotide sequence: TGCGCCAGCAGCCGCCCGACAGCAACTAATGAAAAACTGTTTTTT.

The V and J genes are TRBV12-3 or TRBV12-4 and TRBJ1-6; 9 nucleotides match TRBD1. V dropped 7 bases and J dropped 9; count of bases not matched to a gene: 13. The CDR3 runs 16 residues. CDR3 bases: TGTGCCAGCACCGGGGACAGGGTAGGGCGTGGTTCACCCCTCCACTTT. It encodes CASTGDRVGRGSPLHF.

The chain links TRBV24-1 to TRBJ2-5; a weak D match, TRBD2 (5 bases). The length of the CDR3 is 16 residues. The germline V gene has CDR1 KGHDR and CDR2 SFDVKD. V was pared by 2 bases and J by 5 bases, with 17 bases between. This CDR3 is CATSDSRHYPGETQYF. CDR3 nucleotides: TGTGCCACCAGTGATTCCAGACACTACCCGGGGGAGACCCAGTACTTC.

V and J are TRBV20-1 and TRBJ2-3, with 7 bases lining up with TRBD2. V gave up 0 bases and J gave up 2 bases; unmatched junction bases: 8. The CDR3 extends over 16 amino acids. CDR1 is DFQATT and CDR2 is SNEGSKA in the germline V gene (reference sequence). The CDR3 sequence is CSARDLERGSTDTQYF. The DNA for the CDR3 is TGCAGTGCTAGAGATCTCGAGCGGGGTTCCACAGATACGCAGTATTTT.

This clonotype turned up a few times. CDR3 loop: CASSQLLRGVRPDTQYF. CDR3 in DNA: TGTGCCAGCAGCCAACTCCTGAGAGGTGTGCGCCCAGATACGCAGTATTTT. V gene TRBV4-2 combines with J gene TRBJ2-3, with D unresolved. Germline V gene data show CDR1 as LGHNA and CDR2 as YNFKEQ. V shed 2 bases and J shed 4 bases, with 19 bases lying between them. The CDR3 extends over 17 amino acids.

V gene TRBV3-1 combines with J gene TRBJ2-7; 15 positions match TRBD2. The CDR3 sequence is 19 residues long. V was clipped by 2 bases and J by 7 bases; unmatched bases: 15. The germline CDR1 and CDR2 sequences are LGHDT and YNNKEL (reference sequence). The CDR3 reads CASSQRSGLAGGLTREQYF. CDR3 DNA sequence: TGTGCCAGCAGCCAACGGTCGGGACTAGCGGGAGGCCTAACTAGGGAGCAGTACTTC.

This clonotype was seen more than once but under ten times. This chain uses TRBV11-2 with TRBJ1-5; weak D call: TRBD1 (5 bases). Germline lookup yields CDR1 SGHAT and CDR2 FQNNGV. Between the trimmed V and J ends, which lost 5 bases and 7 bases, there was a span of 18 bases. The CDR3 is 15 residues long. The CDR3 region is CASSEGAGLWQPQHF. CDR3 nucleotides: TGTGCCAGCAGCGAAGGAGCAGGGCTGTGGCAGCCCCAGCATTTT.

This clonotype was picked up a small number of times. The chain has TRBV6-6 and TRBJ2-7; tentatively, D is TRBD1 (6 bases). The CDR3 consists of 15 residues. V dropped 2 bases and J dropped 4 bases, with 15 bases sitting between them. The V gene's germline CDR1 is MNHNY and CDR2 SVGAGI (reference sequence). The CDR3 nucleotides are TGTGCCAGCAGTTACGTAGGCAGGACAGCTTACGAGCAGTACTTC. The encoded protein is CASSYVGRTAYEQYF.

This clonotype was seen a few times. A much larger clone differs by one base, so this may be a read error. The rearrangement links TRBV10-3 to TRBJ1-1; D is possibly TRBD1 (5 bases). V lost 5 bases and J lost 1, with 5 bases in between. Germline CDR1 ENHRY, CDR2 SYGVKD. This CDR3 is built from 12 residues. The CDR3 spells CAISTGNTEAFF. The CDR3 DNA reads TGTGCCATCAGTACAGGGAACACTGAAGCTTTCTTT.

The chain carries TRBV20-1 and TRBJ1-2; 8 bases fit TRBD1. Trimming took 6 bases from V and 8 from J; bases not matched to a gene: 11. CDR3 length: 13 amino acids. CDR1 is DFQATT and CDR2 is SNEGSKA in the germline V gene (reference sequence). Written as DNA, the CDR3 is TGCAGTGCCCCGACAGGGGACCCCCGAGGCTACACCTTC. Protein sequence: CSAPTGDPRGYTF.

This clonotype was counted only a few times. J is TRBJ2-3 and V is TRBV6-6; 8 positions match TRBD2. Germline V CDR1 and CDR2: MNHNY, SVGAGI (reference sequence). The CDR3 spans 17 residues. J was trimmed by 2 bases and V by 4 bases; bases with no gene match: 11. CDR3 DNA: TGTGCCAGCAGTTCACTCGAGGAGCGGGGGATCACAGATACGCAGTATTTT. It is translated as CASSSLEERGITDTQYF.